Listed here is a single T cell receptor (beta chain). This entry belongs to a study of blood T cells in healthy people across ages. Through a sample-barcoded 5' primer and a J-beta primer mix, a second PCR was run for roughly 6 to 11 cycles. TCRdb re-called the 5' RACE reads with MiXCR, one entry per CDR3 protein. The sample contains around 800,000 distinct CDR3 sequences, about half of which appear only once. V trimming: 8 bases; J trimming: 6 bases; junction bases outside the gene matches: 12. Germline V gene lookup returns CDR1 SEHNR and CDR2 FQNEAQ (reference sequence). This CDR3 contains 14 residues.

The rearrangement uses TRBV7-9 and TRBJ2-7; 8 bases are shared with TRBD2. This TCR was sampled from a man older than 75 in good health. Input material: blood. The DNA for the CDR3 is TGTGCCAGCCAAGCGGGGGCGACCCATCGCGAGCAGTACTTC. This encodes CASQAGATHREQYF. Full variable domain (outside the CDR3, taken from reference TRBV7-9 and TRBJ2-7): DTGVSQNPRHKITKRGQNVTFRCDPISEHNRLYWYRQTLGQGPEFLTYFQNEAQLEKSRLLSDRFSAERPKGSFSTLEIQRTEQGDSAMYLCASQAGATHREQYFGPGTRLTVT.